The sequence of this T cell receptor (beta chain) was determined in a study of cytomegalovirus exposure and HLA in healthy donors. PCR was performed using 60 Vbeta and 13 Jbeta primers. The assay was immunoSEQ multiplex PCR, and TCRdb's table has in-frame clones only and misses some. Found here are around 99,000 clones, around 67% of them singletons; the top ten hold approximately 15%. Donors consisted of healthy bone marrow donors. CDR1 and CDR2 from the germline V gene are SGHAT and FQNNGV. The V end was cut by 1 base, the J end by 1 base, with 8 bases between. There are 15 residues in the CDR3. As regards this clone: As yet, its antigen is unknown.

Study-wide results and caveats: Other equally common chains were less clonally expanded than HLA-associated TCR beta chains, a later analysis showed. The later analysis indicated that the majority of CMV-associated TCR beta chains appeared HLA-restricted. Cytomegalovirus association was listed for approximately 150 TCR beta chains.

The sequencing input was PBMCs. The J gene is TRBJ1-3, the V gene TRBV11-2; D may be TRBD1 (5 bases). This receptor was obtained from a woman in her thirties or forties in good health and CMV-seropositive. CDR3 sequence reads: CASSLVGLSGNTIYF. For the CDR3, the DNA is TGTGCCAGCAGCTTAGTGGGACTTTCTGGAAACACCATATATTTT.